These 16 T cell receptor beta chains originate from one sample sequenced in a study of early T cells in non-severe SARS-CoV-2 infection. TCRdb reanalysed the 5' RACE reads using MiXCR and keeps one entry per CDR3 protein. Among tens of thousands of distinct CDR3 sequences listed, under 15% were seen once. The specimen was whole blood. The receptor set was obtained from an adult who was a healthcare worker with PCR-confirmed SARS-CoV-2 infection or an uninfected control (not recorded which).

The table lists this clonotype with many counts. The chain couples TRBV6-4 to TRBJ2-3; 14 nucleotides align to TRBD2. Germline CDR1 MRHNA, CDR2 SNTAGT. V lost 3 bases, J lost 3 bases, and 2 bases stayed unmatched. This CDR3 spans 16 amino acids. CDR3: CASSEGLAGGTDTQYF. Written as DNA, the CDR3 is TGTGCCAGCAGTGAAGGACTAGCGGGGGGTACAGATACGCAGTATTTT.

The chain recombines TRBV28 with TRBJ2-5; weak D call: TRBD2 (6 bases). Trimming stripped 5 bases from V and 2 bases from J, with 18 bases between. The CDR3 loop spans 16 amino acids. In germline, CDR1 is MDHEN, CDR2 SYDVKM. In DNA, the CDR3 is TGTGCCAGCAGTCCCCCGGTAGCGGAAAAACAAGAGACCCAGTACTTC. Amino acids: CASSPPVAEKQETQYF.

This clonotype appeared many times. The CDR3 nucleotides read TGCAGTGCTAGTTTCAGGCTCGAAAACATTCAGTACTTC. Its protein is CSASFRLENIQYF. The chain employs TRBV20-1 and TRBJ2-4; D not resolved. V lost 3 bases to trimming and J lost 5 bases, with 11 bases between them. This CDR3 comprises 13 residues. Germline CDR1 reads DFQATT; CDR2 reads SNEGSKA (reference sequence).

This sequence joins TRBV27 and TRBJ1-4; D is possibly TRBD1 (5 bases). CDR3 length equals 17 residues. In germline, CDR1 is MNHEY, CDR2 SMNVEV (reference sequence). V lost 1 base and J 0 bases, leaving 12 bases between the germline ends. The CDR3 DNA sequence: TGTGCCAGCAGTTTATACTGGGGGGAAGCAACTAATGAAAAACTGTTTTTT. Translating it yields CASSLYWGEATNEKLFF.

The chain couples TRBV5-1 to TRBJ2-7; D unresolved. The germline V and J ends were trimmed by 3 bases and 3 bases, with 16 bases remaining between them. The germline CDR1 and CDR2 sequences are SGHRS and YFSETQ. The CDR3 is made up of 15 amino acids. The chain's CDR3 is CASSSTGVDIYEQYF. The CDR3 nucleotides are TGCGCCAGCAGCTCCACCGGTGTAGACATCTACGAGCAGTACTTC.

This clonotype has at least ten counts. The rearrangement uses TRBV7-8 and TRBJ1-4; D unclear. The V gene lost 0 bases and the J gene lost 1 base, with 12 bases spanning the gap. The length of the CDR3 is 17 residues. The germline CDR1 and CDR2 sequences are SGHVS and FQNEAQ. The CDR3 DNA is TGTGCCAGCAGCTTAGCGCGTTTGCCCAGAACTAATGAAAAACTGTTTTTT. Its translation is CASSLARLPRTNEKLFF.

The V gene is TRBV28, the J gene TRBJ2-7; D may correspond to TRBD1 or TRBD2 (5 bases each). The CDR3 contains 14 residues. Germline V gives CDR1 MDHEN, CDR2 SYDVKM. V was shortened by 7 bases and J by 4 bases, with 17 bases between the two germline ends. The CDR3 protein is CASIGQGESYEQYF. CDR3 bases: TGTGCCAGCATAGGGCAGGGAGAGAGTTACGAGCAGTACTTC. The whole variable domain, remainder taken from reference TRBV28 and TRBJ2-7, is DVKVTQSSRYLVKRTGEKVFLECVQDMDHENMFWYRQDPGLGLRLIYFSYDVKMKEKGDIPEGYSVSREKKERFSLILESASTNQTSMYLCASIGQGESYEQYFGPGTRLTVT.

This rearrangement joins TRBV2 to TRBJ2-6, with 8 bases fitting TRBD1. This CDR3 region has 15 residues. After removal of 4 bases from V and 3 bases from J, the junction contained 2 bases not matched to a gene. Germline lookup yields CDR1 SNHLY and CDR2 FYNNEI. CDR3 sequence reads: CASSGQGFGANVLTF. DNA of the CDR3: TGTGCCAGCAGTGGACAGGGGTTTGGGGCCAACGTCCTGACTTTC.

This clonotype was observed many times. The chain combines TRBV29-1 with TRBJ2-1, with no clear D. Per germline, CDR1 SQVTM and CDR2 ANQGSEA. This CDR3 comprises 11 residues. Trimming took off 7 bases at V and 6 bases at J, with 10 bases between the two ends. The CDR3: CSAVLTNEQFF. CDR3 in DNA: TGCAGCGCTGTCCTAACCAATGAGCAGTTCTTC.

This clonotype was detected many times. The V and J genes are TRBV6-1 and TRBJ1-2; D gene uncertain. The CDR3 covers 15 residues. Trimming stripped 3 bases from V and 4 bases from J, with 15 bases between. Looked up from germline, CDR1 is MNHNS and CDR2 is SASEGT. The CDR3 loop reads CASSDVWADGYGYTF. The CDR3 bases are TGTGCCAGCAGTGATGTGTGGGCTGACGGCTATGGCTACACCTTC.

This clonotype was seen only a few times. This sequence joins TRBV3-2 and TRBJ2-5. TRBV3-2 is a known pseudogene. CDR3 length equals 15 residues. The CDR3 here is CASSQDPSYQETQYF. The CDR3 DNA is TGTGCCAGCAGCCAAGACCCCAGTTACCAAGAGACCCAGTACTTC.

The V call is TRBV12-3 or TRBV12-4, the J call TRBJ2-7; perhaps D is TRBD1 or TRBD2 (6 bases each). This CDR3 has 15 amino acids. The V end lost 3 bases, the J end lost 6 bases, and 18 bases lay between the germline ends. The CDR3 DNA sequence: TGTGCCAGCAGTTTTTCCTCCGGCAGGGGAGGCGAGCAGTACTTC. Translating gives CASSFSSGRGGEQYF.

This clonotype has at least ten counts. CDR3 DNA sequence: TGTGCCAGCAGTCGGGGACTAGCGAGCACAGATACGCAGTATTTT. This sequence encodes CASSRGLASTDTQYF. The gene calls are TRBV12-3 or TRBV12-4 and TRBJ2-3; TRBD2 aligns across 10 bases. CDR3 length: 15 residues. Trimming at V came to 5 bases and at J to 0 bases, leaving 2 bases not matched to a gene.

The rearrangement joins TRBV11-3 to TRBJ1-1; the D gene is possibly TRBD1 (6 bases). The CDR3 contains 15 residues. Trimming removed 1 base at V and 4 bases at J, with 13 bases between. Germline CDR1 and CDR2: SGHNT and YENEEA. The CDR3 loop reads CASSLGRGAVTEAFF. CDR3 DNA sequence: TGTGCCAGCAGCTTAGGTCGGGGGGCCGTCACTGAAGCTTTCTTT.

The chain joins TRBV9 to TRBJ2-3, with 9 bases that match TRBD2. The CDR3 is 16 amino acids. Germline V lookup: CDR1 SGDLS, CDR2 YYNGEE. V gave up 4 bases and J gave up 2 bases; unmatched junction bases: 8. CDR3 loop: CASSSQREVNTDTQYF. CDR3 DNA sequence: TGTGCCAGCAGCTCCCAGCGGGAGGTGAACACAGATACGCAGTATTTT.

The rearrangement uses TRBV20-1 and TRBJ1-4; 7 positions agree with TRBD1. V dropped 5 bases and J dropped 6; count of bases not matched to a gene: 3. There are 12 residues in the CDR3. From germline, CDR1 is DFQATT and CDR2 SNEGSKA (reference sequence). The CDR3 is CSAGQGDEKLFF. Here the CDR3 DNA reads TGCAGTGCTGGCCAGGGGGATGAAAAACTGTTTTTT.